Described below is a single T cell receptor (beta chain) sequence and its context. These data are taken from a study of blood T cell repertoires in COVID-19. The CDR3 covers 16 residues. CDR1 is SGHNT, CDR2 YYREEE, per germline (reference sequence). V lost 5 bases and J lost 3; bases outside the gene matches: 11. Original analysis: Reference gene primers were amplified, and this amplification served to estimate nucleated cell counts. The method was immunoSEQ multiplex PCR; TCRdb's version includes in-frame clones alone and lacks a portion of them. For V, J and clone size, that table is used; D and trimming come from the DNA. The table includes 80,000 to 90,000 clones, more than 85% detected once.

The V and J genes are TRBV5-4 and TRBJ2-1, with 7 bases identical to TRBD1. The material sequenced was peripheral blood. This receptor was identified in a middle-aged man with acute or convalescent COVID-19. The CDR3 coding sequence is TGTGCCAGCAGTTTCCGGGACAGTCTTCTCTACAATGAGCAGTTCTTC. Encoded protein: CASSFRDSLLYNEQFF.